The T cell receptor (beta chain) described here comes from a study of shared clonotypes between healthy human individuals. Overall study context: Researchers assigned three CD4 naive, three CD4 memory, two CD8 naive and one CD8 memory plate to each donor. Study-level results: The represented genetic and exposure-history diversity was limited by the small number of donors.

On this clone itself: Its antigen is undetermined.

As originally analysed: Junction-only immunoSEQ sequences carried no quality scores, so filtering differed. Some clones are missing from TCRdb's copy, which holds only in-frame ones; the method was immunoSEQ multiplex PCR. V, J and clone size reflect that table, while D and trimming were determined from the DNA. The sample yields around 200,000 clones, over 80% seen once. The sequenced material came from naive CD4+ T cells sorted from blood. Described subset: CD45RA+ positively selected. The sequence was obtained from a woman between 25 and 40 years old in good health.

The CDR3 DNA follows: TGTGCCAGCAGTGAACGAGGAGAATCTGAAGCTTTCTTT. Its protein is CASSERGESEAFF. V and J are TRBV6-1 and TRBJ1-1; D not certain. The germline gives CDR1 MNHNS, CDR2 SASEGT. Trimming left V 2 bases short and J 6 bases short, with 10 bases between. The CDR3 consists of 13 residues.